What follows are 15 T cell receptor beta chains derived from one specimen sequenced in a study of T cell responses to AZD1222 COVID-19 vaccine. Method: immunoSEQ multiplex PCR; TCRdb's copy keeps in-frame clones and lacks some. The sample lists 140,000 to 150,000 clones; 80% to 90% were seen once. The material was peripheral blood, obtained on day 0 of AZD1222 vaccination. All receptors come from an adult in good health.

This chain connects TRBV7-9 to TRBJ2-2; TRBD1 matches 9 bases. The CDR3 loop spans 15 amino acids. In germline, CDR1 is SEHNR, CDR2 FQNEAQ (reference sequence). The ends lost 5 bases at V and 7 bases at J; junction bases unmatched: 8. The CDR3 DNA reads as TGTGCCAGCAGCGACAAACAGGGGGCTTACGGGGAGCTGTTTTTT. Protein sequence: CASSDKQGAYGELFF.

CDR3 nucleotides: TGTGCCAGCAGCTTCGGGGGCGTACGGGGCACTGAAGCTTTCTTT. The encoded protein is CASSFGGVRGTEAFF. The genes are TRBV11-2 and TRBJ1-1, with D perhaps matching TRBD1 (6 bases). The V end was cut by 3 bases, the J end by 4 bases, with 15 bases between. There are 15 residues in the CDR3. Germline lookup yields CDR1 SGHAT and CDR2 FQNNGV.

CDR3 nucleotides: TGTGCCAGCAGCTCCCGACTAGGACGGGATGATGAGCAGTTCTTC. Its protein product is CASSSRLGRDDEQFF. This chain links TRBV7-6 with TRBJ2-1, with D possibly matching TRBD2 (6 bases). CDR3 size: 15 residues. V lost 4 bases, J lost 8 bases, and 18 bases lay in between. Per the germline V gene, CDR1 is SGHVS and CDR2 is FNYEAQ.

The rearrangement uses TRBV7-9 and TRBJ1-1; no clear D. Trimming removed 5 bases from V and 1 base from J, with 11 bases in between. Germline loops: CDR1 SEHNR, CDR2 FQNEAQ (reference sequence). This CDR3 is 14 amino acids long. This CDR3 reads CASSRFAANTEAFF. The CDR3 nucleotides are TGTGCCAGCAGCCGATTTGCCGCGAACACTGAAGCTTTCTTT.

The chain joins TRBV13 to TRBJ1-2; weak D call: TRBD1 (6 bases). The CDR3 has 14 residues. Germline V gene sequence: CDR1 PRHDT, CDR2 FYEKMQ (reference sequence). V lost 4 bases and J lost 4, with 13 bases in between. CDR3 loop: CASSSGQRIYGYTF. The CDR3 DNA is TGTGCCAGCAGCTCAGGACAGCGGATCTATGGCTACACCTTC. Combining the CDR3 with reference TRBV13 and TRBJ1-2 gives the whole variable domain AAGVIQSPRHLIKEKRETATLKCYPIPRHDTVYWYQQGPGQDPQFLISFYEKMQSDKGSIPDRFSAQQFSDYHSELNMSSLELGDSALYFCASSSGQRIYGYTFGSGTRLTVV.

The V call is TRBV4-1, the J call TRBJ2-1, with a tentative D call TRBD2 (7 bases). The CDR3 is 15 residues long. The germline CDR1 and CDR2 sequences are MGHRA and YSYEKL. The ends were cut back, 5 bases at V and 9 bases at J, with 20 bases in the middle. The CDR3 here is CASSLGQGGDSEQFF. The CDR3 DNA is TGCGCCAGCAGCTTGGGACAAGGGGGGGATTCTGAGCAGTTCTTC.

The CDR3, as DNA: TGTGCCAGCAGCCAAGATTTTTCCCAGAGAGACGAGCAGTACTTC. Translation gives CASSQDFSQRDEQYF. The chain employs TRBV4-2 and TRBJ2-7; D uncertain. CDR3 length equals 15 residues. Trimming took 0 bases from V and 5 from J, leaving 14 bases between them. CDR1 LGHNA and CDR2 YNFKEQ come from the germline V gene.

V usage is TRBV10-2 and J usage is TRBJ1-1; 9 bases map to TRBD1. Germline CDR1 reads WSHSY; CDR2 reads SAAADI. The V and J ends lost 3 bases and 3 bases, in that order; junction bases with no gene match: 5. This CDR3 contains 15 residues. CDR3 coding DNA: TGCGCCAGCAGTGAATCCGGGACAGGGTACACTGAAGCTTTCTTT. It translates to CASSESGTGYTEAFF.

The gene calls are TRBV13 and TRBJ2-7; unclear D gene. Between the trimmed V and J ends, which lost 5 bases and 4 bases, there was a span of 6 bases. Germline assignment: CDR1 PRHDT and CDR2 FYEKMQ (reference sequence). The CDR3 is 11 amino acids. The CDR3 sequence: CASSQVYEQYF. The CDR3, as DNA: TGTGCCAGCAGCCAGGTTTACGAGCAGTACTTC.

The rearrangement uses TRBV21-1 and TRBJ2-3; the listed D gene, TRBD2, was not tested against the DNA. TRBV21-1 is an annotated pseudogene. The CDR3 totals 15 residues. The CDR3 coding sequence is TGTGCCAGCTCAAGACTAGCCACCTACACAGATACGCAGTATTTT. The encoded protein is CASSRLATYTDTQYF.

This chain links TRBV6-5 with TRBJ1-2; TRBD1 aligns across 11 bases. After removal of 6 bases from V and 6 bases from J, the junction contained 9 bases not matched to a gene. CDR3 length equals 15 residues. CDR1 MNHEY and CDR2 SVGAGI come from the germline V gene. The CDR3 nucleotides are TGTGCCAGCAGCTCCGGGACAGGGGGTGGGAATGGCTACACCTTC. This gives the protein CASSSGTGGGNGYTF.

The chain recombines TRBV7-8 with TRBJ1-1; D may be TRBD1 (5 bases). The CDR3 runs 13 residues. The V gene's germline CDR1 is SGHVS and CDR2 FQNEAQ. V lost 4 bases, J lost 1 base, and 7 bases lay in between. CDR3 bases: TGTGCCAGCAGCTCTCAGGGGAACACTGAAGCTTTCTTT. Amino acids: CASSSQGNTEAFF.

CDR3 loop: CASSIGQGDYEQYF. CDR3 nucleotide sequence: TGTGCCAGTAGTATCGGACAGGGGGACTACGAGCAGTACTTC. This sequence joins TRBV19 and TRBJ2-7, with TRBD1 identical over 10 bases. V lost 3 bases and J lost 3; bases outside the gene matches: 2. The CDR3 covers 14 residues. The V gene's germline CDR1 is LNHDA and CDR2 SQIVND (reference sequence). Complete variable domain (other parts from reference TRBV19 and TRBJ2-7): DGGITQSPKYLFRKEGQNVTLSCEQNLNHDAMYWYRQDPGQGLRLIYYSQIVNDFQKGDIAEGYSVSREKKESFPLTVTSAQKNPTAFYLCASSIGQGDYEQYFGPGTRLTVT.

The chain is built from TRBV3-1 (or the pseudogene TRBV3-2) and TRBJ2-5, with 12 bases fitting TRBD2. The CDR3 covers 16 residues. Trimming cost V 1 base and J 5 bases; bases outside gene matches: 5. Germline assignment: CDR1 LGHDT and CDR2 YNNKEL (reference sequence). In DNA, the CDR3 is TGTGCCAGCAGCCAAGGAGGGACTAGCGGGCGGGAGACCCAGTACTTC. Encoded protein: CASSQGGTSGRETQYF.

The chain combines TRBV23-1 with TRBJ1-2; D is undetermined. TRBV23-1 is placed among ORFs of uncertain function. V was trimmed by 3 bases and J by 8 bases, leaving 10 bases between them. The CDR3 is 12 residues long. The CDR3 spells CASSHDNGGYTF. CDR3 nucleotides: TGCGCCAGCAGTCATGACAACGGCGGCTACACCTTC.